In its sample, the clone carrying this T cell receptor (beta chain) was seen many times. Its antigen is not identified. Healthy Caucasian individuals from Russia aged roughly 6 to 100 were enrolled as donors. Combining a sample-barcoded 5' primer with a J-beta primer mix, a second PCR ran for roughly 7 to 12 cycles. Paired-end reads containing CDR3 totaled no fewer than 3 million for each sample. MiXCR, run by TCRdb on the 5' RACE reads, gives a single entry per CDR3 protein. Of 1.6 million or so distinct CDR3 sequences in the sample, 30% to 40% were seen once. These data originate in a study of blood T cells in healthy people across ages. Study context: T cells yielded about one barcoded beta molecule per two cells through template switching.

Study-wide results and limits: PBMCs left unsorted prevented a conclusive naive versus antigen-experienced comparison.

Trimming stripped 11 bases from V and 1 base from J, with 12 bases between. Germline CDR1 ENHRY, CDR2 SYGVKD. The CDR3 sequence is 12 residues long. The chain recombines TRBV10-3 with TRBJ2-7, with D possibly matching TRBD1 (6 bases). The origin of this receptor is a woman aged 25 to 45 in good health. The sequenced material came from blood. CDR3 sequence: CAVQTGSYEQYF. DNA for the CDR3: TGTGCCGTCCAGACAGGTTCCTACGAGCAGTACTTC.